The 8 T cell receptor beta chains below all came from one sample that was sequenced in a study of Ad26.COV2.S vaccination and SARS-CoV-2 variants. Clones were sequenced by immunoSEQ multiplex PCR, and TCRdb holds only the in-frame ones, with some missing. The sample yields hundreds of thousands of clones, just over 90% seen once. The starting material was peripheral blood, obtained after recovery from COVID-19. The receptors here all came from a human donor who had recovered from COVID-19.

The DNA for the CDR3 is TGCGCCAGCAAGGAGGGGCCTAGCGGGTCCTATACGCAGTATTTT. The encoded protein is CASKEGPSGSYTQYF. The chain uses TRBV5-1 and TRBJ2-3; 8 bases fit TRBD2. V trimming: 6 bases; J trimming: 7 bases; junction bases outside the gene matches: 13. The CDR3 contains 15 residues. Per the germline V gene, CDR1 is SGHRS and CDR2 is YFSETQ.

The V and J genes are TRBV5-1 and TRBJ2-1; the match to TRBD1 covers 7 bases. V lost 2 bases, J lost 3 bases, and 5 bases stayed unmatched. This CDR3 has 15 amino acids. Germline loops: CDR1 SGHRS, CDR2 YFSETQ. CDR3 loop: CASSFKTGNYNEQFF. For the CDR3, the DNA is TGCGCCAGCAGCTTCAAGACAGGGAACTACAATGAGCAGTTCTTC. Full variable domain (missing parts from reference TRBV5-1 and TRBJ2-1): KAGVTQTPRYLIKTRGQQVTLSCSPISGHRSVSWYQQTPGQGLQFLFEYFSETQRNKGNFPGRFSGRQFSNSRSEMNVSTLELGDSALYLCASSFKTGNYNEQFFGPGTRLTVL.

The chain has TRBV6-5 and TRBJ1-2; 7 nucleotides line up with TRBD1. V lost 2 bases, J lost 8 bases, and 14 bases stayed unmatched. The CDR3 length is 16 residues. Per the germline V gene, CDR1 is MNHEY and CDR2 is SVGAGI. The DNA of the CDR3 is TGTGCCAGCAGTTACCGCTACAGGGGCCGCCCCGGAGGCTACACCTTC. Protein: CASSYRYRGRPGGYTF.

The chain recombines TRBV18 with TRBJ2-3; D not certain. Germline CDR1 is KGHSH and CDR2 is LQKENI. Trimming took off 3 bases at V and 2 bases at J, with 9 bases between the two ends. CDR3 size: 14 residues. The CDR3, as DNA: TGTGCCAGCTCACCGGAAAGCTACACAGATACGCAGTATTTT. Translated, it gives CASSPESYTDTQYF.

V usage is TRBV4-1 and J usage is TRBJ2-3; D is undetermined. Trimming shortened V by 1 base and J by 6 bases, and 8 bases separated the two germline ends. CDR1 and CDR2 from the germline V gene are MGHRA and YSYEKL. The CDR3 has 13 residues. The CDR3 DNA is TGCGCCAGCAGCCAAGGGGGATCCGATACGCAGTATTTT. This sequence encodes CASSQGGSDTQYF.

The genes are TRBV3-1 (or the pseudogene TRBV3-2) and TRBJ2-1, with D possibly TRBD2 on 5 matching bases. V lost 0 bases to trimming and J lost 6 bases, with 9 bases between them. Germline lookup yields CDR1 LGHDT and CDR2 YNNKEL (reference sequence). The CDR3 loop spans 14 amino acids. The CDR3 bases are TGTGCCAGCAGCCAAGAGACTATGTCCAATGAGCAGTTCTTC. This encodes CASSQETMSNEQFF.

The chain carries TRBV9 and TRBJ1-6; D might be TRBD1 (5 bases). V lost 3 bases, J lost 10 bases, and 17 bases lay in between. Looked up from germline, CDR1 is SGDLS and CDR2 is YYNGEE. The CDR3 sequence is 15 residues long. The DNA of the CDR3 is TGTGCCAGCAGCGGGGAGGGACCGTTTGGGTCACCCCTCCACTTT. This encodes CASSGEGPFGSPLHF.

The V gene is TRBV27, the J gene TRBJ2-3; 8 bases align to TRBD2. This CDR3 comprises 15 residues. CDR1 is MNHEY, CDR2 SMNVEV, per germline (reference sequence). J was trimmed by 2 bases and V by 3 bases; bases with no gene match: 4. CDR3: CASSFYGGDTDTQYF. DNA of the CDR3: TGTGCCAGCAGTTTCTACGGGGGGGACACAGATACGCAGTATTTT.